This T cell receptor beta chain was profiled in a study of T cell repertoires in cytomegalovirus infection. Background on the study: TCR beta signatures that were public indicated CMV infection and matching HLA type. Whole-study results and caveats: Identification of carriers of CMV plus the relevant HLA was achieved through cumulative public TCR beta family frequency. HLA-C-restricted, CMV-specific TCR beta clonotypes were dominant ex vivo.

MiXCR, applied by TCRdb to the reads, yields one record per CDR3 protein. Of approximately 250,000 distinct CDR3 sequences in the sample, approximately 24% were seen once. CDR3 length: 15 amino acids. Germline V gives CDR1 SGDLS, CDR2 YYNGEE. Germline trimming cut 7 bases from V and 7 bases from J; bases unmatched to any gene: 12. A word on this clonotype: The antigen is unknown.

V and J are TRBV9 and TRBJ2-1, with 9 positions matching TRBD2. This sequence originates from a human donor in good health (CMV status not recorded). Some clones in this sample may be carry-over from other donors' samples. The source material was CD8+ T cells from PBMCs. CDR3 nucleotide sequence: TGTGCCAGCTGTCCGGGACTAGCTTTGGGGAATGAGCAGTTCTTC. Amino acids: CASCPGLALGNEQFF.